A selection of T cell receptor beta chains follows, all from one sample in a study of blood T cell repertoires in COVID-19. Sequencing used immunoSEQ multiplex PCR; TCRdb keeps in-frame clones, though not all of them. Of 150,000 to 200,000 clones in the sample, about 88% are singletons; the top ten hold about an eighth. Sequences were obtained from peripheral blood. These receptor sequences come from a man aged 25-45 years with active or convalescent COVID-19. Each CDR3 is given with its conserved first and last residue. Fields, in order: V gene, CDR3 protein.

v_call: TRBV15; cdr3_aa: CATSVRQGPYEQYF
v_call: TRBV19; cdr3_aa: CASSRLAGVSYNEQFF
v_call: TRBV14; cdr3_aa: CASSAPAGGYTF
v_call: TRBV11-3; cdr3_aa: CASSPQGGNQPQHF
v_call: TRBV15; cdr3_aa: CATSGGTQGFGNYGYTF
v_call: TRBV30; cdr3_aa: CAWDTGGPGYTF
v_call: TRBV19; cdr3_aa: CASSRDRAGNSPLHF
v_call: TRBV5-1; cdr3_aa: CASSRTPSDPVDEQFF
v_call: TRBV7-9; cdr3_aa: CASSNGSGKAYEQYF
v_call: TRBV28; cdr3_aa: CASSWGTGHQPQHF
v_call: TRBV11-2; cdr3_aa: CASSSTGQYNSPLHF
v_call: TRBV6-4; cdr3_aa: CASSEAGGGTDTQYF
v_call: TRBV30; cdr3_aa: CAWSGGGGGYTF
v_call: TRBV19; cdr3_aa: CASSPTGTGGYTF
v_call: TRBV7-8; cdr3_aa: CASSLDSSYEQYF
v_call: TRBV9; cdr3_aa: CASSVGSGGTQETQYF
v_call: TRBV9; cdr3_aa: CASSPGEGVFSNQPQHF
v_call: TRBV24-1; cdr3_aa: CATSDLDRGGGYTF
v_call: TRBV25-1; cdr3_aa: CASSEGLASADTQYF
v_call: TRBV6-2/TRBV6-3; cdr3_aa: CASSLRGMNTEAFF
v_call: TRBV19; cdr3_aa: CASSIFEQTEAFF
v_call: TRBV3-1/TRBV3-2; cdr3_aa: CASSQGVVGHNEQFF
v_call: TRBV6-5; cdr3_aa: CASSYSRGIGTEAFF
v_call: TRBV5-4; cdr3_aa: CASSSRGSSYNEQFF
v_call: TRBV2; cdr3_aa: CASSDSANTGELFF
v_call: TRBV15; cdr3_aa: CATSRSKGGANEKLFF
v_call: TRBV5-6; cdr3_aa: CASSLLNVANYGYTF
v_call: TRBV4-3; cdr3_aa: CASSQDRPGVKAEAFF
v_call: TRBV7-2; cdr3_aa: CASSLGGLAGGMGEQYF